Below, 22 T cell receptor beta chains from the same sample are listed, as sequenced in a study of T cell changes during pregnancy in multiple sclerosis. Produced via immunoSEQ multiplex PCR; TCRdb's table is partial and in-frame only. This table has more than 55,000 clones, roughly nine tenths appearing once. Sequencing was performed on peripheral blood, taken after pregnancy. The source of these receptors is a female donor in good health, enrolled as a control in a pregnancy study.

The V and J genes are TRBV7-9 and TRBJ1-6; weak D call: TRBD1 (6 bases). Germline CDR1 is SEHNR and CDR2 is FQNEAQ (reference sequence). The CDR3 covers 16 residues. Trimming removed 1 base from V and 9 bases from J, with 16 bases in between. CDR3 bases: TGTGCCAGCAGCTTAGTGGAGACAGGTCGATTTTCACCCCTCCACTTT. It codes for CASSLVETGRFSPLHF.

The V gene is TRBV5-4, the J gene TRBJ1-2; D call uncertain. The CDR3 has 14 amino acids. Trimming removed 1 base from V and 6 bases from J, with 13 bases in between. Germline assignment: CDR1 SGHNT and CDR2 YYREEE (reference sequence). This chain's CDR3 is CASSLSRIMDGYTF. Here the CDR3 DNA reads TGTGCCAGCAGCTTGTCCAGGATAATGGATGGCTACACCTTC.

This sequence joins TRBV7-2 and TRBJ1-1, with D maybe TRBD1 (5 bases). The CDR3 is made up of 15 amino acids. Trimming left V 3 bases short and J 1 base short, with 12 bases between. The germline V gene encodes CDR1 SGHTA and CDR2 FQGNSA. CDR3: CASSFAGTANTEAFF. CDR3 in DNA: TGTGCCAGCAGCTTCGCGGGGACGGCGAACACTGAAGCTTTCTTT. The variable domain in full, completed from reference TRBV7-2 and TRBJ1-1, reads GAGVSQSPSNKVTEKGKDVELRCDPISGHTALYWYRQSLGQGLEFLIYFQGNSAPDKSGLPSDRFSAERTGGSVSTLTIQRTQQEDSAVYLCASSFAGTANTEAFFGQGTRLTVV.

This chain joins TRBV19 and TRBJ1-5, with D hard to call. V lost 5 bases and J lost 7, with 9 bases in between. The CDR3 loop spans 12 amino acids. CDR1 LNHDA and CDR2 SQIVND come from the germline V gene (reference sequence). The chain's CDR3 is CASSLRGQPQHF. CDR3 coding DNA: TGTGCCAGTAGTCTGAGAGGACAGCCCCAGCATTTT.

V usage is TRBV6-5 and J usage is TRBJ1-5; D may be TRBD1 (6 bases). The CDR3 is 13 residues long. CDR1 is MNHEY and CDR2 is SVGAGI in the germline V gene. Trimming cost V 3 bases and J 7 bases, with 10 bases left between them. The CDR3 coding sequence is TGTGCCAGCAGTTATTCAAGGGGGCAGCCCCAGCATTTT. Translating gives CASSYSRGQPQHF.

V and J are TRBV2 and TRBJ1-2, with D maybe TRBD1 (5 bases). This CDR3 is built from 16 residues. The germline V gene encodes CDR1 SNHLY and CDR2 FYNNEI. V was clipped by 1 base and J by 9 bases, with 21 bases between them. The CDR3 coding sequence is TGTGCCAGCAGTGAAGTGACAGCGCACGTTAGTTGGAGCTACACCTTC. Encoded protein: CASSEVTAHVSWSYTF.

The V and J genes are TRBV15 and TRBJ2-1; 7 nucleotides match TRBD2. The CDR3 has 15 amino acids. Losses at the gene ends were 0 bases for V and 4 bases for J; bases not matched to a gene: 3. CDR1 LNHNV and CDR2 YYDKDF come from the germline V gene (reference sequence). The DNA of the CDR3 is TGTGCCACCAGCAGAGATGGGAGGGGATACAATGAGCAGTTCTTC. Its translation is CATSRDGRGYNEQFF.

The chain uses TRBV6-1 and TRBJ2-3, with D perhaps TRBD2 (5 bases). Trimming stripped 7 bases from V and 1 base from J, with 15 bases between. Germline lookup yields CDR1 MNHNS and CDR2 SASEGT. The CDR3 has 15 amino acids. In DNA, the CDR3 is TGTGCCAGCACCCCTGGGAGTGGGGGCACAGATACGCAGTATTTT. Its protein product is CASTPGSGGTDTQYF.

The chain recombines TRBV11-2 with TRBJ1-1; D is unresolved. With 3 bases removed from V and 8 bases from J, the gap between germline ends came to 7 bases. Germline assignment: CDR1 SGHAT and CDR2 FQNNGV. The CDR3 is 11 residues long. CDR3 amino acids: CASSLAGEAFF. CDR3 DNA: TGTGCCAGCAGCTTGGCAGGAGAAGCTTTCTTT. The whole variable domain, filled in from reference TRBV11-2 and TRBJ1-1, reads EAGVAQSPRYKIIEKRQSVAFWCNPISGHATLYWYQQILGQGPKLLIQFQNNGVVDDSQLPKDRFSAERLKGVDSTLKIQPAKLEDSAVYLCASSLAGEAFFGQGTRLTVV.

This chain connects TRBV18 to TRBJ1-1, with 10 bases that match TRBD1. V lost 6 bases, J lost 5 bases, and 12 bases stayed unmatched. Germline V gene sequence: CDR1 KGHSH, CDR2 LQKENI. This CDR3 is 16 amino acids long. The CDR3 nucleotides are TGTGCCAGCTCGAAACGACAGGGGGCGCGTGGGACTGAAGCTTTCTTT. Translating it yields CASSKRQGARGTEAFF. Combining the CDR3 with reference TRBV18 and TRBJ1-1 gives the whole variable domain NAGVMQNPRHLVRRRGQEARLRCSPMKGHSHVYWYRQLPEEGLKFMVYLQKENIIDESGMPKERFSAEFPKEGPSILRIQQVVRGDSAAYFCASSKRQGARGTEAFFGQGTRLTVV.

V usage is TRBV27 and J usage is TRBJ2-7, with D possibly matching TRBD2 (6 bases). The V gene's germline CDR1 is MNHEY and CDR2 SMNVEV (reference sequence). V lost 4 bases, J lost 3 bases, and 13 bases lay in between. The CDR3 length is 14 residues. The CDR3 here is CASSSRLDLYEQYF. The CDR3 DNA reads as TGTGCCAGCAGTTCTCGACTAGACCTCTACGAGCAGTACTTC.

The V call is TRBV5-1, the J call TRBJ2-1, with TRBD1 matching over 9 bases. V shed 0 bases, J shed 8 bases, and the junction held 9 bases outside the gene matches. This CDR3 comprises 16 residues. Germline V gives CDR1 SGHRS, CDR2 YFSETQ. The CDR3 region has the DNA TGCGCCAGCAGCTTGGCCGAGTGGGGACAGGGCCATGAGCAGTTCTTC. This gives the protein CASSLAEWGQGHEQFF.

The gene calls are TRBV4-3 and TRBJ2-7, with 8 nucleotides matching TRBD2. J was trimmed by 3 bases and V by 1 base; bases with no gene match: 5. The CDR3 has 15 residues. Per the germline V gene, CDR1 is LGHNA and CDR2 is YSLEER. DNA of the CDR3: TGCGCCAGCAGCCAAGTCGGGGGGGCCAACTACGAGCAGTACTTC. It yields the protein CASSQVGGANYEQYF.

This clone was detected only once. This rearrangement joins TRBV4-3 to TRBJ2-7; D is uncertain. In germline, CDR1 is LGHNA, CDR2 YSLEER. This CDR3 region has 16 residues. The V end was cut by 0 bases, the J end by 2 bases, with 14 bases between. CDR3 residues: CASSQDLGVRPYEQYF. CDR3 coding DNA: TGCGCCAGCAGCCAAGATCTTGGAGTCCGACCCTACGAGCAGTACTTC.

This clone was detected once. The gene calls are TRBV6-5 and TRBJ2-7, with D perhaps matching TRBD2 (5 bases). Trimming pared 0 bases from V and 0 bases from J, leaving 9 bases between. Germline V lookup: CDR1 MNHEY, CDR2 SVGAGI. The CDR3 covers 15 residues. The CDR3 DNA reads TGTGCCAGCAGTTACTCGGCTAGCTACTCCTACGAGCAGTACTTC. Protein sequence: CASSYSASYSYEQYF.

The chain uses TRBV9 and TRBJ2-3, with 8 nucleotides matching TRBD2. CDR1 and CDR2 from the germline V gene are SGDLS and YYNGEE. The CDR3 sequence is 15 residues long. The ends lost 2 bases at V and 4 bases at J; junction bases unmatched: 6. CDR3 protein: CASSVHGGAADTQYF. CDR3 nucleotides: TGTGCCAGCAGCGTCCACGGGGGGGCAGCAGATACGCAGTATTTT. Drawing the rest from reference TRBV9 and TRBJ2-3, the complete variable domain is DSGVTQTPKHLITATGQRVTLRCSPRSGDLSVYWYQQSLDQGLQFLIQYYNGEERAKGNILERFSAQQFPDLHSELNLSSLELGDSALYFCASSVHGGAADTQYFGPGTRLTVL.

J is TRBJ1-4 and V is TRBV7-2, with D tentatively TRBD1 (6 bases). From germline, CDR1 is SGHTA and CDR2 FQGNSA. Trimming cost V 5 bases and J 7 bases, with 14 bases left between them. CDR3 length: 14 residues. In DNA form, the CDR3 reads TGTGCCAGCAGCCGGACAGCTGGTGGTGAAAAACTGTTTTTT. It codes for CASSRTAGGEKLFF.

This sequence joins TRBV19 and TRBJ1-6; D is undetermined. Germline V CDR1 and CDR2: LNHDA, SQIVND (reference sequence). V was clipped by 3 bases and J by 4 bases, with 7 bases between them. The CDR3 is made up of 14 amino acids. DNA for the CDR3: TGTGCCAGTAGTATGGGCAGTTATAATTCACCCCTCCACTTT. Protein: CASSMGSYNSPLHF. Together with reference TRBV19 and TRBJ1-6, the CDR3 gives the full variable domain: DGGITQSPKYLFRKEGQNVTLSCEQNLNHDAMYWYRQDPGQGLRLIYYSQIVNDFQKGDIAEGYSVSREKKESFPLTVTSAQKNPTAFYLCASSMGSYNSPLHFGNGTRLTVT.

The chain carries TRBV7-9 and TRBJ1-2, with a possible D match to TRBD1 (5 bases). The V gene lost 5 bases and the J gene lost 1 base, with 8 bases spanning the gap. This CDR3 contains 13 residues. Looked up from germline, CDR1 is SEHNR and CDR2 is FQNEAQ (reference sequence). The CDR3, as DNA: TGTGCCAGCAGCGTCCAGGGTAACTATGGCTACACCTTC. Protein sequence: CASSVQGNYGYTF.

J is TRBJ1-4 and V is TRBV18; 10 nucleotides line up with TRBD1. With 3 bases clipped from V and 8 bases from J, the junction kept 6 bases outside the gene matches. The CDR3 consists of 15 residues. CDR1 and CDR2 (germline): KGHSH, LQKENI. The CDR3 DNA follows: TGTGCCAGCTCACCTATCGACAGGGGGCGAGAAAAACTGTTTTTT. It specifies CASSPIDRGREKLFF. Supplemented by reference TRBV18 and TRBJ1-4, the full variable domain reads NAGVMQNPRHLVRRRGQEARLRCSPMKGHSHVYWYRQLPEEGLKFMVYLQKENIIDESGMPKERFSAEFPKEGPSILRIQQVVRGDSAAYFCASSPIDRGREKLFFGSGTQLSVL.

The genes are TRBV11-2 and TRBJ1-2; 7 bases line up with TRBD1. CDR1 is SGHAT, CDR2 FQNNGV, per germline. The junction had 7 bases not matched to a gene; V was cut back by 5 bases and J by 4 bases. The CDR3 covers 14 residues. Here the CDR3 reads CASSPRAGGYGYTF. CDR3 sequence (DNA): TGTGCCAGCAGCCCCCGGGCAGGGGGCTATGGCTACACCTTC. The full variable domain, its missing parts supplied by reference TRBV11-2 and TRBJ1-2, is EAGVAQSPRYKIIEKRQSVAFWCNPISGHATLYWYQQILGQGPKLLIQFQNNGVVDDSQLPKDRFSAERLKGVDSTLKIQPAKLEDSAVYLCASSPRAGGYGYTFGSGTRLTVV.

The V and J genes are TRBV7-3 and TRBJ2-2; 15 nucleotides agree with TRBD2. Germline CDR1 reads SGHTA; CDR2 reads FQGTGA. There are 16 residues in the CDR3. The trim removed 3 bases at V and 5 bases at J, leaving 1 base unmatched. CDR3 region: CASSLGLAGGTGELFF. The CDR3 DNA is TGTGCCAGCAGCTTGGGACTAGCGGGGGGTACCGGGGAGCTGTTTTTT.